This TCR beta chain originates from a study of T cells after yellow fever vaccination. TCRdb reprocessed the 5' RACE reads via MiXCR and lists one record per CDR3 protein. In the table there are 350,000 to 450,000 distinct CDR3 sequences, approximately 6% of which are singletons. In its sample, this clonotype was seen many times. Per the germline V gene, CDR1 is LGHNA and CDR2 is YSLEER. This CDR3 is 15 amino acids long. The ends lost 3 bases at V and 6 bases at J; junction bases unmatched: 4. This receptor was obtained from a man aged 30 to 39 who received the YFV17D yellow fever vaccine. The chain carries TRBV4-3 and TRBJ2-3, with 12 bases matching TRBD2. The specimen comprised PBMCs, sampled 5 days after the yellow fever booster vaccination. CDR3 residues: CASSQTSGSPDTQYF. As DNA, the CDR3 is TGCGCCAGCAGCCAGACTAGCGGGAGCCCCGATACGCAGTATTTT.